This record concerns one TCR beta chain sequence. The antigen it recognizes is unknown. Within one base of it there is no much larger clone, and no base qualities were kept. This record belongs to a study of CD8 T cells in ankylosing spondylitis (dated by TCRdb to 2016 to 2017). For the wider study: T cell receptor beta repertoires were profiled in healthy donors and ankylosing spondylitis patients so that disease-linked TCR variants could be found. The full study cohort was made up of over 20 ankylosing spondylitis patients and 108 healthy donors. Peripheral blood was sampled, and synovial fluid was also collected from ankylosing spondylitis patients.

The run used an Illumina HiSeq 2500. TCR beta libraries were prepared by quantitative 5'-RACE with molecular barcodes. On the authors' methods: A new computational method based on a probabilistic model of VDJ rearrangement was used to identify disease-linked TCR variants. TCRdb redid the processing of the public reads, applying fastp at Q25 and MiXCR, and retained in-frame beta chains. Duplicate CDR3 protein sequences are folded into a single record with the most common DNA and genes. TCRdb, rather than the study authors, made the V and J calls. For this sample the table gives about 250,000 distinct CDR3 sequences, of which roughly 32% were detected only once. The ten largest clones capture around 4.2% of the sample. Points the paper makes about the study in general: According to the report, matched synovial fluid samples from ankylosing spondylitis patients were significantly enriched for the disease-linked clones. The disease-linked clones had a CD8+ phenotype and were found at relatively low frequencies in peripheral blood. A TCR beta motif made up of several highly homologous amino acid variants appeared to be characteristic of blood from ankylosing spondylitis patients. Some motif variants were previously reported in synovial fluid and blood of reactive arthritis patients, suggesting common disease-initiation mechanisms.

The sample was blood, either unsorted or a sorted T cell fraction (not recorded which). The TCR comes from a male donor with ankylosing spondylitis or in good health (not recorded which).

The CDR3 here reads CASSVAGLAFNEQFF. In nucleotides, the sequence is TGTGCCAGCAGCGTCGCGGGACTAGCGTTCAATGAGCAGTTCTTC. The receptor chain draws on TRBV9 and TRBJ2-1; 10 central nucleotides agree with TRBD2. Taken from cysteine to phenylalanine, the CDR3 has 15 residues. The CDR3 DNA has 45 bases and is translated from base 1. Ends trimmed: V by 2 bases, J by 6 bases; bases unmatched to a gene: 5. The germline V gene encodes CDR1 SGDLS and CDR2 YYNGEE.